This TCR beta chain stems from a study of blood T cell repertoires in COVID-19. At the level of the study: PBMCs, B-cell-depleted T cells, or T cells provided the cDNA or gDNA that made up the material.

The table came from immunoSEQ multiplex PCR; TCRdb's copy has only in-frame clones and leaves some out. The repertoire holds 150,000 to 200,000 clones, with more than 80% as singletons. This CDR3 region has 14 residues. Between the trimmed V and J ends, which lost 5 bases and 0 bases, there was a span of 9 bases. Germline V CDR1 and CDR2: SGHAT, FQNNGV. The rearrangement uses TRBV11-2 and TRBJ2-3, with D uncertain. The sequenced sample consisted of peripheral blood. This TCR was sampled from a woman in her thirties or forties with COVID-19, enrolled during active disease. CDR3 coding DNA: TGTGCCAGCAGCCCCCGACTTAGCACAGATACGCAGTATTTT. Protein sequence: CASSPRLSTDTQYF.